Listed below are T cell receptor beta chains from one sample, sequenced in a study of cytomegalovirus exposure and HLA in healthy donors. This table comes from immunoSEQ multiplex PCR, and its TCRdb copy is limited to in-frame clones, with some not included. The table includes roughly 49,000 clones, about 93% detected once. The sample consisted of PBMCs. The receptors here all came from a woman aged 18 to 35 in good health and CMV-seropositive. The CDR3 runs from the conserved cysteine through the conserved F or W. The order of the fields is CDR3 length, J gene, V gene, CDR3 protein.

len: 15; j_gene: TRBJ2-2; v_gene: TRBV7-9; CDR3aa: CASSLGGHNTGELFF
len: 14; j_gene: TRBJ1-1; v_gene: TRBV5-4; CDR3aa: CASGGAGIDTEAFF
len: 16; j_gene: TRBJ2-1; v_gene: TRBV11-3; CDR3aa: CASKPLAGALGREQFF
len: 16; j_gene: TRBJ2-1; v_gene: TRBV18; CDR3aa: CASSIWSGRGNNEQFF
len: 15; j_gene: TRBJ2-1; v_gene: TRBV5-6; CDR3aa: CASSLIGRLYNEQFF
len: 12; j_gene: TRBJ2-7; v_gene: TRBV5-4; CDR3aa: CASSNAGGEQYF
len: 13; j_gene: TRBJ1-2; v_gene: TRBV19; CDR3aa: CASSIQEGYGYTF
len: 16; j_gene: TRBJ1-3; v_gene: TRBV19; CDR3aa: CASSPGDRPSGNTIYF
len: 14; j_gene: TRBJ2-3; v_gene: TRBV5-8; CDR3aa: CASSPTGAGDTQYF
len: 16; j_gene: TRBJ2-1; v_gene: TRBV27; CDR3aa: CASTPLAGEAYNEQFF
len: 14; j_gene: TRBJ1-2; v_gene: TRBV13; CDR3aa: CASSLGTGNYGYTF
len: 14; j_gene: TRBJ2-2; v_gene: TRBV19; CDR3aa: CASSISGNTGELFF
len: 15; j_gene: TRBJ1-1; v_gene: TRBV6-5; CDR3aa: CASSYSTARGTEAFF
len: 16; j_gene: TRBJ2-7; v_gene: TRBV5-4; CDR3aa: CASSPWTSGISYEQYF
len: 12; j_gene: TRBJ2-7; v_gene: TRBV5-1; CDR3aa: CASSLDNYEQYF
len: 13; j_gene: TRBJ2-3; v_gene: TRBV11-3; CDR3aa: CASSINREDTQYF
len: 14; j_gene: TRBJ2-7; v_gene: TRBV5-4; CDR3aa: CASSLGQGLGEQYF
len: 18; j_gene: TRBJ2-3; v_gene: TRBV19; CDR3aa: CASSPSTGALTSTDTQYF
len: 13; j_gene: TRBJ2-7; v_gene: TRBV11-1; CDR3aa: CASSFRLDYEQYF
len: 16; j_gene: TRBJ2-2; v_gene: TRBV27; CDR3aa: CASSWGTSGITGELFF
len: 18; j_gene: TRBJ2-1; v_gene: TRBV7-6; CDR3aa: CASSLWGKGTSLYNEQFF
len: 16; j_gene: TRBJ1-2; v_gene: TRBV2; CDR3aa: CASSSRQGSFDYGYTF
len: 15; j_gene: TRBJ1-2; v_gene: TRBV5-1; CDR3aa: CASSRGRGQDYGYTF
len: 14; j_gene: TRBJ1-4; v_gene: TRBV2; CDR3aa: CASSEGGGGEKLFF
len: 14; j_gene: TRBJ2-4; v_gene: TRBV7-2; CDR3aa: CASSLDRAKNIQYF
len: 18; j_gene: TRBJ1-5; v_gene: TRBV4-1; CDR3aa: CASSQGGWDTRLNQPQHF
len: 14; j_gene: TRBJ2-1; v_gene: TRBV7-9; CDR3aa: CASSLTGVGNEQFF
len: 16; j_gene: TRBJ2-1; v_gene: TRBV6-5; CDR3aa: CASSYFLAGGSNEQFF
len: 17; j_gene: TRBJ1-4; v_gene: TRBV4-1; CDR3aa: CASSQASLQGTNEKLFF
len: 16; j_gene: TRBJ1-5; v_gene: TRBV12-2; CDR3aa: CASRLAGTGRNQPQHF
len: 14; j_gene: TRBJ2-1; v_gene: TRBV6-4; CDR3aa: CASSTGTSSNEQFF
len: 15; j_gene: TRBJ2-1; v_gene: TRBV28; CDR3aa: CASRPSGRAFSEQFF
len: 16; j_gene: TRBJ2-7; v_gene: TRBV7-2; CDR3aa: CASSLVGEKSSYEQYF
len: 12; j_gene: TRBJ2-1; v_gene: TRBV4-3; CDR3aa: CATGQGLNEQFF
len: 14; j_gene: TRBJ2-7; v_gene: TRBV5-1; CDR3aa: CASSLTSGSYEQYF
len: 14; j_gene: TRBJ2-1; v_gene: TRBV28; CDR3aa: CASSFLAGVGEQFF
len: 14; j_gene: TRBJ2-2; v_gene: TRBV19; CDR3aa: CATGGEGLAGELFF
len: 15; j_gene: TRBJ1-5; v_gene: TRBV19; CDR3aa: CASSSGGRSNQPQHF
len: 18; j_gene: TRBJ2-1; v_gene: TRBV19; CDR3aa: CASSIDHSTGRGGGEQFF
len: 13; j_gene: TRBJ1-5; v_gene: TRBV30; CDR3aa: CAWTTGGNQPQHF
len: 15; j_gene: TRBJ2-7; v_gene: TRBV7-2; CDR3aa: CASSRGLADRYEQYF
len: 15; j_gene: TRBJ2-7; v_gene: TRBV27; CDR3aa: CASSTPSGGTYEQYF
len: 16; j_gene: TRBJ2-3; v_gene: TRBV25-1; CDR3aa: CASSQGGGVSTDTQYF
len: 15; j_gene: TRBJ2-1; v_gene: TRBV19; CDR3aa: CASSTYDRAAYEQFF
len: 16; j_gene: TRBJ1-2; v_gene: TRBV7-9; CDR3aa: CASSLAGTGAGHGYTF
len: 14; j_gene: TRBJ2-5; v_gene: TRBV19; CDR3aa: CASSPTGRAETQYF
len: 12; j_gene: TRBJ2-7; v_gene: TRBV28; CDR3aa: CASQTGPYEQYF
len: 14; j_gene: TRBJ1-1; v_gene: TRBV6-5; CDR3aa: CASSPSGQGSSAFF